These 14 T cell receptor beta chains were all obtained from the same sample, sequenced in a study of prognosis after radiotherapy for stage I lung cancer. With two-round multiplex PCR, TCR beta CDR3 sequences were amplified from genomic DNA. Primers targeting each individual TRBV and TRBJ gene were applied in first-round PCR. TCRdb ran MiXCR on the multiplex PCR reads and lists one entry per CDR3 protein. The data show 30,000 to 40,000 distinct CDR3 sequences, with about 32% seen just once and 27% held by the top ten. The material was PBMCs, obtained before or after stereotactic body radiation therapy (not recorded which). These receptors came from a donor at least 50 years old with non-small cell lung cancer.

Many counts were recorded for this clonotype. The gene calls are TRBV6-2 or TRBV6-3 and TRBJ1-2; D unclear. V lost 3 bases, J lost 4 bases, and 9 bases lay in between. CDR3 length: 13 residues. Germline CDR1 and CDR2: MNHEY and SVGEGT. The CDR3 sequence: CASSYGQIYGYTF. As DNA, the CDR3 is TGTGCCAGCAGTTATGGGCAGATCTATGGCTACACCTTC.

Details on this clonotype: Compared with germline, one end of the junction differs, possibly owing to a read error. The chain recombines TRBV6-4 with TRBJ1-5; D unresolved. The CDR3 covers 18 residues. CDR1 is MRHNA and CDR2 is SNTAGT in the germline V gene. The CDR3 loop is CASSYSLALVGSNQPQHF. As DNA, the CDR3 is TGTGCCAGCAGTTACTCGCTAGCTCTTGTAGGGAGCAATCAGCCCCAGCATTTT.

This clonotype has at least ten counts. V and J are TRBV6-1 and TRBJ1-5, with a possible D match to TRBD1 (5 bases). The germline V gene encodes CDR1 MNHNS and CDR2 SASEGT. V was cut by 7 bases and J by 7 bases, with 17 bases left in between. CDR3 length: 14 amino acids. The CDR3 region has the DNA TGTGCCAGCAAGGCTGGTCTTACAGGACAGCCCCAGCATTTT. This translates into CASKAGLTGQPQHF.

This clonotype has just one count. At one end the junction does not follow the germline gene, possibly because of a read error. The V call is TRBV5-1, the J call TRBJ2-2; weak D call: TRBD2 (6 bases). Germline assignment: CDR1 SGHRS and CDR2 YFSETQ. The CDR3 has 16 amino acids. CDR3 nucleotide sequence: TGTGCCAGCAGCTTGGGACGGGAGTGGGGGACCGGGGAGCTGTTTTTT. Translation: CASSLGREWGTGELFF.

This clonotype was detected many times. The J gene is TRBJ2-3, the V gene TRBV4-1, with D possibly being TRBD2 (6 bases). The CDR3 sequence is 15 residues long. V was clipped by 4 bases and J by 2 bases, with 13 bases between them. Germline V CDR1 and CDR2: MGHRA, YSYEKL. CDR3 bases: TGCGCCAGCAGCCCAACTGGAGGGTACACAGATACGCAGTATTTT. Its translation is CASSPTGGYTDTQYF.

This clonotype is judged medium-sized. The gene calls are TRBV6-1 and TRBJ1-6; no reliable D call. This CDR3 spans 15 amino acids. Trimming took 2 bases from V and 10 from J, leaving 15 bases between them. Germline V CDR1 and CDR2: MNHNS, SASEGT. CDR3 region: CASSEIGRVGSPLHF. In DNA form, the CDR3 reads TGTGCCAGCAGTGAAATAGGGAGGGTAGGGTCACCCCTCCACTTT.

As for this clonotype: Given a much more abundant clone one base away, this may be a read error. This chain joins TRBV5-4 and TRBJ2-2; D is unresolved. CDR1 is SGHNT, CDR2 YYREEE, per germline (reference sequence). V shed 3 bases and J shed 0 bases, with 12 bases lying between them. This CDR3 is 16 amino acids long. The CDR3 DNA follows: TGTGCCAGCAGCTCTACATTTACCGCGAACACCGGGGAGCTGTTTTTT. It specifies CASSSTFTANTGELFF.

The count of this clonotype is one. The V call is TRBV6-2 or TRBV6-3, the J call TRBJ2-7, with D hard to call. The CDR3 extends over 17 amino acids. Germline V CDR1 and CDR2: MNHEY, SVGEGT. The V and J ends lost 5 bases and 8 bases respectively, with 28 bases between them. The CDR3 DNA sequence: TGTGCCAGCAGTGAAGTTGGCGGTTGGGGAAGGCACGCACAGCAGTACTTC. It yields the protein CASSEVGGWGRHAQQYF.

This clonotype occurred many times. The genes are TRBV28 and TRBJ2-7; the D gene is possibly TRBD1 (6 bases). CDR1 and CDR2 (germline): MDHEN, SYDVKM. This CDR3 has 14 residues. Trimming shortened V by 2 bases and J by 0 bases, and 8 bases separated the two germline ends. CDR3 DNA: TGTGCCAGCAGTTTAGGGGGCACCTCCTACGAGCAGTACTTC. Its protein is CASSLGGTSYEQYF.

The chain combines TRBV7-9 with TRBJ2-7; D remains unclear. V shed 5 bases and J shed 8 bases, with 13 bases lying between them. Germline V gene data show CDR1 as SEHNR and CDR2 as FQNEAQ (reference sequence). The length of the CDR3 is 12 residues. The CDR3 loop reads CASSQDVVQQYF. The CDR3 DNA is TGTGCCAGCAGCCAAGACGTTGTGCAGCAGTACTTC.

This clonotype showed up many times. The rearrangement links TRBV18 to TRBJ2-3, with D maybe TRBD1 (5 bases). V was trimmed by 0 bases and J by 1 base, leaving 8 bases between them. Looked up from germline, CDR1 is KGHSH and CDR2 is LQKENI. The CDR3 spans 15 residues. CDR3 protein: CASSPPTVRTDTQYF. CDR3 nucleotide sequence: TGTGCCAGCTCACCACCGACAGTACGCACAGATACGCAGTATTTT.

This clonotype was seen at least ten times. This rearrangement joins TRBV28 to TRBJ1-3, with 9 bases aligning to TRBD1. CDR3 size: 16 residues. The ends lost 2 bases at V and 0 bases at J; junction bases unmatched: 2. Germline loops: CDR1 MDHEN, CDR2 SYDVKM. The CDR3 DNA follows: TGTGCCAGCAGTTTAATGGGACAGGGCTCTGGAAACACCATATATTTT. It specifies CASSLMGQGSGNTIYF.

Only one count was recorded for this clonotype. J is TRBJ2-1 and V is TRBV6-1; D is undetermined. The V gene lost 11 bases and the J gene lost 4 bases, with 21 bases spanning the gap. Looked up from germline, CDR1 is MNHNS and CDR2 is SASEGT. The CDR3 consists of 15 residues. DNA of the CDR3: TGTGCCCGCGAAGGTTGCTCAAATCCTTACAATGAGCAGTTCTTC. It codes for CAREGCSNPYNEQFF.

The sample holds one count of this clonotype. This may arise from a read error, as a much more abundant clone is one base away. V and J are TRBV12-3 or TRBV12-4 and TRBJ2-5; 10 bases are shared with TRBD1. V lost 6 bases to trimming and J lost 5 bases; unmatched junction nucleotides: 18. The CDR3 runs to 18 residues. This CDR3 is CASRLPGQGTMGAETQYF. DNA for the CDR3: TGTGCCAGCAGACTTCCGGGACAGGGGACTATGGGCGCGGAGACCCAGTACTTC.